One sample yielded the 20 T cell receptor beta chains listed below, sequenced in a study of post-analysis software for immune sequencing data. General study points: Roughly five TRBV segments appeared more often in patients than in controls, and TRBV5-6, TRBV5-1 and TRBV20-1 were among these.

Unique molecular identifiers tagged the TCR beta cDNA libraries. Each CDR3 protein is one row after TCRdb ran MiXCR on the PCR reads. The sample includes approximately 690,000 distinct CDR3 sequences, approximately 60% of them seen just once. The antigens for these receptors are not known. Sequenced sample: blood. The receptors originated from a girl aged 2 to 9 with multiple sclerosis.

This chain links TRBV15 with TRBJ2-5, with 10 bases that match TRBD1. V lost 9 bases and J lost 4; bases outside the gene matches: 5. The CDR3 length is 13 residues. Germline V gene sequence: CDR1 LNHNV, CDR2 YYDKDF (reference sequence). The CDR3 bases are TGTGCCACTCGGACAGGGGGGAGAGAGACCCAGTACTTC. Translation gives CATRTGGRETQYF.

V usage is TRBV12-3 or TRBV12-4 and J usage is TRBJ2-5; no definite D call. This CDR3 has 11 residues. V gave up 6 bases and J gave up 5 bases, with 7 bases separating them. The chain's CDR3 is CASRAQETQYF. CDR3 coding DNA: TGTGCCAGCAGGGCCCAGGAGACCCAGTACTTC.

This clonotype came up a few times. J is TRBJ2-1 and V is TRBV4-2; the match to TRBD1 covers 9 bases. Per the germline V gene, CDR1 is LGHNA and CDR2 is YNFKEQ. Germline trimming cut 4 bases from V and 3 bases from J; bases unmatched to any gene: 4. The CDR3 has 15 residues. CDR3 residues: CASSPDRGNYNEQFF. Here the CDR3 DNA reads TGTGCCAGCAGCCCGGACAGGGGCAACTACAATGAGCAGTTCTTC.

The chain carries TRBV3-1 and TRBJ1-5, with TRBD1 as a possible D gene (6 bases). This CDR3 contains 17 residues. V was clipped by 2 bases and J by 0 bases, with 14 bases between them. Germline V CDR1 and CDR2: LGHDT, YNNKEL (reference sequence). The CDR3 loop is CASSQTLGQNSNQPQHF. Here the CDR3 DNA reads TGTGCCAGCAGCCAAACCCTAGGACAGAATAGCAATCAGCCCCAGCATTTT.

This clonotype was detected a few times. This rearrangement joins TRBV7-9 to TRBJ2-7; tentatively, D is TRBD2 (5 bases). Judging by the DNA end, TRBJ2-5 fits better; the J call may be wrong. Germline values: CDR1 SEHNR, CDR2 FQNEAQ (reference sequence). The CDR3 loop spans 15 amino acids. The DNA for the CDR3 is TGTGCCAGCAGCCTAACTGGGAGTGTCGAGGAGACCCAGTACTTC. It translates to CASSLTGSVEETQYF.

The chain joins TRBV12-3 or TRBV12-4 to TRBJ1-2; 7 bases agree with TRBD1. The CDR3 runs 13 residues. V lost 6 bases to trimming and J lost 8 bases; unmatched junction nucleotides: 9. This CDR3 is CASRRDRTGGYTF. DNA of the CDR3: TGTGCCAGCAGGAGGGACAGAACCGGCGGCTACACCTTC.

The chain carries TRBV19 and TRBJ2-7; D is possibly TRBD2 (6 bases). Germline CDR1 reads LNHDA; CDR2 reads SQIVND (reference sequence). V lost 3 bases and J lost 2, with 11 bases in between. This CDR3 contains 14 residues. CDR3 nucleotides: TGTGCCAGTAGTATCGAGCGGGTCGCCTACGAGCAGTACTTC. It yields the protein CASSIERVAYEQYF.

This sequence joins TRBV5-5 and TRBJ2-3; 11 nucleotides agree with TRBD1. Trimming removed 0 bases from V and 3 bases from J; junction bases left unmatched: 12. From germline, CDR1 is SGHKS and CDR2 YYEKEE (reference sequence). CDR3 length: 19 amino acids. CDR3 sequence (DNA): TGTGCCAGCAGCTTGGGATCGGGACAGGGGGTTTGGGGGACAGATACGCAGTATTTT. It encodes CASSLGSGQGVWGTDTQYF.

This clonotype has a single count. The chain combines TRBV5-1 with TRBJ2-7; a weak D match, TRBD2 (6 bases). The germline V gene has CDR1 SGHRS and CDR2 YFSETQ. The CDR3 contains 15 residues. V was cut by 4 bases and J by 1 base, with 15 bases left in between. Written as DNA, the CDR3 is TGCGCCAGCAGCCACCCTGACGGGAGTTCCTACGAGCAGTACTTC. It translates to CASSHPDGSSYEQYF.

CDR3 amino acids: CASSLSGGSGANVLTF. For the CDR3, the DNA is TGTGCCAGCAGCTTATCTGGGGGCTCTGGGGCCAACGTCCTGACTTTC. The chain couples TRBV7-9 to TRBJ2-6, with D possibly being TRBD1 or TRBD2 (5 bases each). Germline CDR1 SEHNR, CDR2 FQNEAQ (reference sequence). This CDR3 has 16 residues. The V and J ends lost 2 bases and 0 bases respectively, with 8 bases between them.

This rearrangement joins TRBV10-3 to TRBJ1-1, with 8 bases that match TRBD1. The germline V gene encodes CDR1 ENHRY and CDR2 SYGVKD. V lost 2 bases, J lost 11 bases, and 19 bases stayed unmatched. The CDR3 is 17 residues long. CDR3 loop: CAISENVIGQGLPEAFF. DNA of the CDR3: TGTGCCATCAGTGAGAACGTTATAGGACAGGGCCTGCCCGAGGCTTTCTTT.

The rearrangement joins TRBV4-3 to TRBJ2-3; TRBD2 aligns across 9 bases. V trimming: 0 bases; J trimming: 8 bases; junction bases outside the gene matches: 12. There are 17 residues in the CDR3. The germline V gene has CDR1 LGHNA and CDR2 YSLEER. CDR3: CASSQDHAGGPGSTQYF. The DNA for the CDR3 is TGCGCCAGCAGCCAAGATCACGCGGGGGGGCCCGGGAGTACGCAGTATTTT.

This chain uses TRBV9 with TRBJ2-4, with TRBD2 matching over 8 bases. The junction had 6 bases not matched to a gene; V was cut back by 4 bases and J by 9 bases. Germline V gene sequence: CDR1 SGDLS, CDR2 YYNGEE. The CDR3 spans 13 residues. The CDR3 loop reads CASSYGTRGIQYF. CDR3 in DNA: TGTGCCAGCAGCTACGGGACTAGAGGCATTCAGTACTTC.

The chain couples TRBV5-5 to TRBJ2-3; 14 bases map to TRBD2. The CDR3 loop spans 16 amino acids. CDR1 is SGHKS, CDR2 YYEKEE, per germline (reference sequence). The ends lost 0 bases at V and 11 bases at J; junction bases unmatched: 8. The CDR3 protein is CASSLEGTSGGRQQYF. The CDR3 DNA sequence: TGTGCCAGCAGCTTGGAAGGGACTAGCGGGGGCCGACAGCAGTATTTT.

The gene calls are TRBV5-6 and TRBJ1-6; D is unresolved. V shed 6 bases and J shed 0 bases, with 16 bases lying between them. CDR3 length: 17 amino acids. Germline-derived CDR1 and CDR2 are SGHDT and YYEEEE. The chain's CDR3 is CASNQSPGISYNSPLHF. DNA of the CDR3: TGTGCCAGCAACCAGTCGCCCGGTATCTCCTATAATTCACCCCTCCACTTT.

The genes are TRBV6-6 and TRBJ2-5, with D tentatively TRBD2 (6 bases). The J call is in doubt because the DNA end fits TRBJ2-7 better. The germline CDR1 and CDR2 sequences are MNHNY and SVGAGI (reference sequence). The CDR3 totals 14 residues. The DNA of the CDR3 is TGTGCCAGCAGTTACTCGAGGCTAGCGTACGAGCAGTACTTC. Residues: CASSYSRLAYEQYF.

The chain combines TRBV7-8 with TRBJ2-7; TRBD2 matches at 8 bases. Trimming at V came to 6 bases and at J to 2 bases, leaving 18 bases not matched to a gene. Germline CDR1 reads SGHVS; CDR2 reads FQNEAQ. This CDR3 spans 18 amino acids. CDR3 in amino acids: CASRPPALADPYTYEQYF. The CDR3 bases are TGTGCCAGCAGGCCCCCGGCACTAGCGGATCCCTATACCTACGAGCAGTACTTC.

The chain is built from TRBV12-3 or TRBV12-4 and TRBJ1-2; D not resolved. The length of the CDR3 is 12 residues. V lost 4 bases to trimming and J lost 8 bases, with 11 bases between them. The CDR3 sequence: CASSSGVRGYTF. The DNA of the CDR3 is TGTGCCAGCAGTTCCGGGGTGCGGGGCTACACCTTC.

V is TRBV24-1 and J is TRBJ2-1; D is unresolved. This CDR3 has 11 residues. Germline V gives CDR1 KGHDR, CDR2 SFDVKD. V lost 5 bases and J lost 4, with 2 bases in between. The CDR3 reads CATSAYNEQFF. The DNA of the CDR3 is TGTGCCACCAGTGCGTACAATGAGCAGTTCTTC.

CDR3 in DNA: TGTGCCAGCAGCCACTGGCGAGGCGGAGAGACCCAGTACTTC. Its protein product is CASSHWRGGETQYF. The chain recombines TRBV14 with TRBJ2-5, with D unresolved. This CDR3 is 14 amino acids long. The ends were cut back, 3 bases at V and 4 bases at J, with 12 bases in the middle. Per germline, CDR1 SGHDN and CDR2 FVKESK.